This T cell receptor (beta chain) originates from a study of blood T cell repertoires in COVID-19. The method was immunoSEQ multiplex PCR; TCRdb's version includes in-frame clones alone and lacks a portion of them. The sample carries roughly 150,000 clones, 70% to 90% recorded once. The sequence derives from a woman aged 80 or older with COVID-19, enrolled during active disease. The sample was peripheral blood.

CDR3 in DNA: TGTGCCAGTAGTTCCCTTAGCGGGCTGGCTTCCGAGCAGTACTTC. This codes for CASSSLSGLASEQYF. The V call is TRBV19, the J call TRBJ2-7, with 7 bases that match TRBD2. Trimming cost V 5 bases and J 6 bases; bases outside gene matches: 13. This CDR3 region has 15 residues. The germline gives CDR1 LNHDA, CDR2 SQIVND (reference sequence).